A selection of T cell receptor beta chains follows, all from one sample in a study of patients and donors after allogeneic stem cell transplantation. MiXCR was run by TCRdb on the RT-PCR reads, yielding one entry per CDR3 protein. The sample yields fewer than 250,000 distinct CDR3 sequences, roughly 14% seen once. The specimen was blood, either unsorted or a sorted T cell fraction (not recorded which). Receptors were obtained from a human donor who was either an allogeneic HSCT recipient or a stem cell or donor lymphocyte infusion donor (not recorded which). It is not recorded whose cells these are; they may come from a transplant donor. CDR3s include the opening cysteine and the closing phenylalanine or tryptophan. D genes are given only for firm matches. Only some rows state a clone size, as once, few, many or a class for expanded clones.

d_call: TRBD2; cdr3_length: 15; clone_size: -; v_call: TRBV13; j_call: TRBJ2-1; cdr3_aa: CASSPLSGRDNEQFF; cdr3_nt: TGTGCCAGCAGCCCACTAAGCGGGAGGGACAATGAGCAGTTCTTC
d_call: -; cdr3_length: 13; clone_size: many; v_call: TRBV29-1; j_call: TRBJ2-3; cdr3_aa: CSAEAGGGDTQYF; cdr3_nt: TGCAGCGCTGAGGCCGGGGGAGGAGATACGCAGTATTTT
d_call: TRBD2; cdr3_length: 15; clone_size: -; v_call: TRBV15; j_call: TRBJ2-2; cdr3_aa: CATSLRSGAAGELFF; cdr3_nt: TGTGCCACCAGCCTAAGGAGCGGGGCGGCCGGGGAGCTGTTTTTT
d_call: -; cdr3_length: 15; clone_size: many; v_call: TRBV29-1; j_call: TRBJ2-5; cdr3_aa: CSVEEGIGRAETQYF; cdr3_nt: TGCAGCGTTGAAGAAGGGATAGGGCGGGCGGAGACCCAGTACTTC
d_call: -; cdr3_length: 14; clone_size: few; v_call: TRBV5-1; j_call: TRBJ2-7; cdr3_aa: CASSLAVSALEQYF; cdr3_nt: TGCGCCAGCAGCTTGGCCGTTTCGGCTCTCGAGCAGTACTTC
d_call: -; cdr3_length: 11; clone_size: few; v_call: TRBV29-1; j_call: TRBJ2-5; cdr3_aa: CSVRYQETQYF; cdr3_nt: TGCAGCGTGAGGTACCAAGAGACCCAGTACTTC
d_call: -; cdr3_length: 13; clone_size: many; v_call: TRBV18; j_call: TRBJ2-1; cdr3_aa: CASSPPARIKQFF; cdr3_nt: TGTGCCAGCTCACCACCGGCCCGAATTAAGCAGTTCTTC
d_call: TRBD2; cdr3_length: 16; clone_size: -; v_call: TRBV4-1; j_call: TRBJ2-5; cdr3_aa: CASSQGPGLAGESQYF; cdr3_nt: TGCGCCAGCAGCCAAGGACCGGGACTAGCGGGAGAATCCCAGTACTTC
d_call: TRBD2; cdr3_length: 18; clone_size: few; v_call: TRBV6-2/TRBV6-3; j_call: TRBJ2-2; cdr3_aa: CASSYPPRLAGIAGELFF; cdr3_nt: TGTGCCAGCAGTTACCCACCCCGACTAGCGGGCATTGCCGGGGAGCTGTTTTTT
d_call: TRBD1; cdr3_length: 13; clone_size: many; v_call: TRBV29-1; j_call: TRBJ1-4; cdr3_aa: CSVIQGPNEKLFF; cdr3_nt: TGCAGCGTAATACAGGGGCCTAATGAAAAACTGTTTTTT
d_call: TRBD1; cdr3_length: 15; clone_size: few; v_call: TRBV7-9; j_call: TRBJ1-2; cdr3_aa: CASSLGGQGNYGYTF; cdr3_nt: TGTGCCAGCAGCTTAGGCGGACAGGGGAACTATGGCTACACCTTC
d_call: -; cdr3_length: 15; clone_size: many; v_call: TRBV12-3/TRBV12-4; j_call: TRBJ2-7; cdr3_aa: CASRYDEMSRTGQYF; cdr3_nt: TGTGCCAGCAGATACGACGAGATGTCGCGAACCGGGCAGTACTTC
d_call: -; cdr3_length: 16; clone_size: few; v_call: TRBV20-1; j_call: TRBJ2-5; cdr3_aa: CSATRGGGRIQETQYF; cdr3_nt: TGCAGTGCCACCCGAGGCGGGGGCCGAATCCAAGAGACCCAGTACTTC
d_call: -; cdr3_length: 14; clone_size: -; v_call: TRBV5-1; j_call: TRBJ1-4; cdr3_aa: CASSAGQPNEKLFF; cdr3_nt: TGCGCCAGCAGCGCAGGACAGCCTAATGAAAAACTGTTTTTT
d_call: -; cdr3_length: 14; clone_size: few; v_call: TRBV7-8; j_call: TRBJ2-1; cdr3_aa: CASSPRISYNEQFF; cdr3_nt: TGTGCCAGCAGCCCTAGAATATCCTACAATGAGCAGTTCTTC